These 6 T cell receptor beta chains originate from one sample sequenced in a study of blood T cell repertoires in COVID-19. TCRdb's copy holds only in-frame clones and misses some; the assay was immunoSEQ multiplex PCR. The repertoire holds more than 95,000 clones, approximately 84% seen once, with just under 7.5% in the top ten. The source material was peripheral blood. Receptors originate from a man aged 65 to 79 with active or convalescent COVID-19.

The chain combines TRBV18 with TRBJ1-1; 8 nucleotides align to TRBD1. Germline V gives CDR1 KGHSH, CDR2 LQKENI. The CDR3 sequence is 15 residues long. Trimming at V came to 5 bases and at J to 4 bases, leaving 9 bases not matched to a gene. The CDR3 DNA is TGTGCCAGCTCAGATAGGACAGGGACCACCACTGAAGCTTTCTTT. It translates to CASSDRTGTTTEAFF.

CDR3 residues: CASSESMPRSAEAFF. The CDR3 DNA follows: TGCGCCAGCAGTGAGTCAATGCCCCGCAGCGCTGAAGCTTTCTTT. This sequence joins TRBV10-1 and TRBJ1-1; D is ambiguous. Germline CDR1 reads WNHNN; CDR2 reads SYGVQD (reference sequence). V shed 0 bases and J shed 6 bases, with 14 bases lying between them. The CDR3 has 15 residues.

This chain joins TRBV27 and TRBJ1-2; D ambiguous. CDR3 length: 13 residues. CDR1 and CDR2 (germline): MNHEY, SMNVEV (reference sequence). Trimming took 6 bases from V and 0 from J, leaving 8 bases between them. CDR3 nucleotide sequence: TGTGCCAGCAGCCGTGGAGCTAACTATGGCTACACCTTC. This sequence encodes CASSRGANYGYTF.

This clone was found once. The gene calls are TRBV7-3 and TRBJ2-1; 8 bases map to TRBD2. Unmatched junction bases numbered 8, after V lost 3 bases and J lost 4 bases. CDR1 is SGHTA, CDR2 FQGTGA, per germline. CDR3 length equals 16 residues. The CDR3 loop reads CASSLMAGGAYNEQFF. In nucleotides, the CDR3 is TGTGCCAGCAGCTTGATGGCGGGGGGCGCGTACAATGAGCAGTTCTTC.

J is TRBJ1-2 and V is TRBV5-6; D may be TRBD1 (6 bases). The CDR3 has 13 residues. V was shortened by 2 bases and J by 6 bases, with 11 bases between the two germline ends. CDR1 and CDR2 from the germline V gene are SGHDT and YYEEEE. The DNA of the CDR3 is TGTGCCAGCAGCTTAACCAGGGGTAATGGCTACACCTTC. Its translation is CASSLTRGNGYTF.

The chain is built from TRBV30 and TRBJ2-2; TRBD1 matches 11 bases. The CDR3 runs to 14 residues. V was pared by 3 bases and J by 4 bases, with 1 base of the junction left unmatched. Germline V gene lookup returns CDR1 GTSNPN and CDR2 SVGIG (reference sequence). The CDR3 sequence is CAWRGTGGTGELFF. As DNA, the CDR3 is TGTGCCTGGAGAGGGACAGGGGGCACCGGGGAGCTGTTTTTT.